The 22 T cell receptor beta chains below come from one sample, sequenced in a study of identical twins. TCRdb processed the 5' RACE reads anew with MiXCR; each CDR3 protein has one entry. The sample records some 690,000 distinct CDR3 sequences, 21% being singletons. The sample was also reused in another study, on T cells expressing NK-cell markers.

Sequenced sample: PBMCs. The receptors come from a woman aged 18-29 years in good health.

CDR3 DNA: TGTGCCACCAGTGGTGTAACAGGGGCTAACTACAATGAGCAGTTCTTC. It codes for CATSGVTGANYNEQFF. The V call is TRBV24-1, the J call TRBJ2-1, with 7 bases that match TRBD1. V dropped 5 bases and J dropped 3; count of bases not matched to a gene: 9. Per the germline V gene, CDR1 is KGHDR and CDR2 is SFDVKD. CDR3 length: 16 amino acids.

This clonotype was detected only a few times. This chain links TRBV27 with TRBJ2-5; TRBD1 or TRBD2 may be the D gene (5 bases each). Trimming pared 4 bases from V and 4 bases from J, leaving 16 bases between. The CDR3 covers 15 residues. Germline values: CDR1 MNHEY, CDR2 SMNVEV (reference sequence). CDR3: CASSSGGRDGETQYF. The CDR3 DNA reads as TGTGCCAGCAGTTCAGGAGGCAGGGATGGAGAGACCCAGTACTTC.

The V call is TRBV6-1, the J call TRBJ1-2; no definite D call. Between the trimmed V and J ends, which lost 6 bases and 1 base, there was a span of 12 bases. CDR1 is MNHNS, CDR2 SASEGT, per germline. CDR3 length: 14 residues. CDR3 residues: CASSHGRVNYGYTF. In DNA form, the CDR3 reads TGTGCCAGCAGCCACGGGAGGGTTAACTATGGCTACACCTTC.

The chain combines TRBV30 with TRBJ2-7; 7 bases agree with TRBD2. This CDR3 region has 13 residues. Per germline, CDR1 GTSNPN and CDR2 SVGIG (reference sequence). The ends lost 5 bases at V and 5 bases at J; junction bases unmatched: 9. The CDR3, as DNA: TGTGCCTGGGGAGGACTAGGGCATGACGAGCAGTACTTC. It yields the protein CAWGGLGHDEQYF. Drawing the rest from reference TRBV30 and TRBJ2-7, the complete variable domain is SQTIHQWPATLVQPVGSPLSLECTVEGTSNPNLYWYRQAAGRGLQLLFYSVGIGQISSEVPQNLSASRPQDRQFILSSKKLLLSDSGFYLCAWGGLGHDEQYFGPGTRLTVT.

Many counts were recorded for this clonotype. The chain employs TRBV10-3 and TRBJ2-1; no reliable D call. V lost 2 bases, J lost 8 bases, and 4 bases lay in between. Germline CDR1 and CDR2: ENHRY and SYGVKD. The CDR3 runs to 11 residues. The CDR3 spells CAISEVHEQFF. The CDR3 DNA sequence: TGTGCCATCAGTGAGGTCCATGAGCAGTTCTTC.

The CDR3 nucleotides read TGTGCCAGCAGCTTGCCCAAGTTGGATGAGCAGTTCTTC. This translates into CASSLPKLDEQFF. The chain has TRBV5-5 and TRBJ2-1; D uncertain. CDR1 SGHKS and CDR2 YYEKEE come from the germline V gene (reference sequence). The CDR3 runs 13 residues. V shed 1 base and J shed 8 bases, with 10 bases lying between them. The variable domain in full, completed from reference TRBV5-5 and TRBJ2-1, reads DAGVTQSPTHLIKTRGQQVTLRCSPISGHKSVSWYQQVLGQGPQFIFQYYEKEERGRGNFPDRFSARQFPNYSSELNVNALLLGDSALYLCASSLPKLDEQFFGPGTRLTVL.

Here the CDR3 DNA reads TGTGCCAGCACTCCGCGGGGCACAGATACGCAGTATTTT. This sequence encodes CASTPRGTDTQYF. The chain joins TRBV21-1 to TRBJ2-3; the DNA was not used to check the table's D call, TRBD2. TRBV21-1 is described as a pseudogene. CDR3 size: 13 residues.

The gene calls are TRBV12-3 or TRBV12-4 and TRBJ2-2; D unresolved. The CDR3 totals 15 residues. Trimming removed 6 bases at V and 0 bases at J, with 11 bases between. The DNA for the CDR3 is TGTGCCAGCAGCCTCTGGGATTCGAACACCGGGGAGCTGTTTTTT. Its protein product is CASSLWDSNTGELFF.

The CDR3 DNA follows: TGCAGTGCTAGAATCCCTAGCTCCTACGAGCAGTACTTC. This translates into CSARIPSSYEQYF. The J gene is TRBJ2-7, the V gene TRBV20-1; the D is unclear. Trimming took 2 bases from V and 0 from J, leaving 8 bases between them. Germline CDR1 is DFQATT and CDR2 is SNEGSKA (reference sequence). This CDR3 has 13 residues.

This chain uses TRBV7-2 with TRBJ2-7, with D perhaps TRBD2 (6 bases). Trimming pared 3 bases from V and 4 bases from J, leaving 13 bases between. Germline CDR1 reads SGHTA; CDR2 reads FQGNSA. The CDR3 is 14 residues long. CDR3 amino acids: CASSLGPREYEQYF. Written as DNA, the CDR3 is TGTGCCAGCAGCTTGGGACCTCGGGAGTACGAGCAGTACTTC.

The chain joins TRBV27 to TRBJ2-7; D not certain. The CDR3 has 15 amino acids. Germline assignment: CDR1 MNHEY and CDR2 SMNVEV (reference sequence). Trimming took off 8 bases at V and 3 bases at J, with 20 bases between the two ends. CDR3 sequence reads: CASGFQGNPFYEQYF. The CDR3 DNA follows: TGTGCCAGCGGATTCCAAGGAAACCCCTTCTACGAGCAGTACTTC.

The chain employs TRBV5-6 and TRBJ2-1; 7 nucleotides line up with TRBD2. V lost 4 bases, J lost 8 bases, and 15 bases stayed unmatched. Per germline, CDR1 SGHDT and CDR2 YYEEEE. The CDR3 runs to 16 residues. The CDR3 DNA is TGTGCCAGCAGCACCTTTAGCGGGTTCCCCGGGGATGAGCAGTTCTTC. Its translation is CASSTFSGFPGDEQFF.

This clonotype has just a few counts. The rearrangement uses TRBV5-1 and TRBJ2-7, with 7 bases identical to TRBD2. This CDR3 is built from 14 residues. V dropped 5 bases and J dropped 7; count of bases not matched to a gene: 12. The germline CDR1 and CDR2 sequences are SGHRS and YFSETQ. Here the CDR3 reads CASRWDRGRDEQYF. CDR3 bases: TGCGCCAGCAGATGGGACCGCGGGAGAGATGAGCAGTACTTC.

This clonotype was detected only a few times. The rearrangement uses TRBV12-3 or TRBV12-4 and TRBJ2-2; D remains ambiguous. Trimming took 4 bases from V and 3 from J, leaving 12 bases between them. The CDR3 runs to 15 residues. CDR3 residues: CASSSPPWDTGELFF. In DNA form, the CDR3 reads TGTGCCAGCAGTTCCCCGCCGTGGGACACCGGGGAGCTGTTTTTT.

This clonotype showed up just a few times. For the CDR3, the DNA is TGTGCCAGCAGCGGATACAGGGATCTTTCGAATGAGCAGTTCTTC. Protein product: CASSGYRDLSNEQFF. J is TRBJ2-1 and V is TRBV9; TRBD1 is a possible D gene (6 bases). The CDR3 is 15 residues long. The germline V gene has CDR1 SGDLS and CDR2 YYNGEE. V was trimmed by 3 bases and J by 7 bases, leaving 17 bases between them.

This CDR3 reads CASTSPPGTGDNSPLHF. CDR3 sequence (DNA): TGTGCCAGCACTTCCCCCCCGGGGACAGGGGATAATTCACCCCTCCACTTT. This sequence joins TRBV7-2 and TRBJ1-6; TRBD1 matches 10 bases. Germline CDR1 SGHTA, CDR2 FQGNSA. The trim removed 7 bases at V and 5 bases at J, leaving 11 bases unmatched. CDR3 length equals 17 residues.

This chain joins TRBV6-2 or TRBV6-3 and TRBJ1-6; 8 bases line up with TRBD1. The V gene end was trimmed by 6 bases and the J gene end by 5 bases; junction bases not matched to a gene: 3. Germline V gene sequence: CDR1 MNHEY, CDR2 SVGEGT. The CDR3 spans 14 residues. CDR3 nucleotide sequence: TGTGCCAGCAGCTACAGGGGGGATAATTCACCCCTCCACTTT. This sequence encodes CASSYRGDNSPLHF.

The J gene is TRBJ2-7, the V gene TRBV27; D is uncertain. The V gene's germline CDR1 is MNHEY and CDR2 SMNVEV (reference sequence). V was clipped by 5 bases and J by 2 bases, with 16 bases between them. CDR3 length: 15 amino acids. The CDR3: CASSLKTGLTYEQYF. DNA for the CDR3: TGTGCCAGCAGTCTAAAAACCGGGCTTACCTACGAGCAGTACTTC.

This chain links TRBV6-2 or TRBV6-3 with TRBJ2-7; tentative D call: TRBD2 (5 bases). V lost 10 bases, J lost 2 bases, and 12 bases lay in between. This CDR3 is built from 12 residues. The germline CDR1 and CDR2 sequences are MNHEY and SVGEGT. The CDR3 bases are TGTGCCACACACCGGGAACCCTACGAGCAGTACTTC. Residues: CATHREPYEQYF.

The chain recombines TRBV29-1 with TRBJ1-1; D gene unclear. There are 12 residues in the CDR3. Germline CDR1 reads SQVTM; CDR2 reads ANQGSEA. Trimming shortened V by 4 bases and J by 4 bases, and 10 bases separated the two germline ends. The CDR3 reads CSVVGGITEAFF. CDR3 sequence (DNA): TGCAGCGTTGTAGGAGGGATCACTGAAGCTTTCTTT. Based on the CDR3 plus reference TRBV29-1 and TRBJ1-1, the full variable domain is SAVISQKPSRDICQRGTSLTIQCQVDSQVTMMFWYRQQPGQSLTLIATANQGSEATYESGFVIDKFPISRPNLTFSTLTVSNMSPEDSSIYLCSVVGGITEAFFGQGTRLTVV.

The V and J genes are TRBV3-1 and TRBJ2-7; 9 nucleotides align to TRBD2. Germline CDR1 reads LGHDT; CDR2 reads YNNKEL (reference sequence). The CDR3 length is 17 residues. J lost 6 bases, V lost 3 bases, and 15 bases had no gene match. The CDR3 DNA is TGTGCCAGCAGCCAGCAGGGTCCTGGGACTAGCTATGCCGAGCAGTACTTC. Translated, it gives CASSQQGPGTSYAEQYF.

The V and J genes are TRBV12-3 or TRBV12-4 and TRBJ2-7; D is possibly TRBD1 or TRBD2 (5 bases each). V was cut by 6 bases and J by 4 bases, with 16 bases left in between. The CDR3 extends over 14 amino acids. The CDR3 protein is CASSRKMRGYEQYF. In nucleotides, the CDR3 is TGTGCCAGCAGCCGTAAGATGAGGGGTTACGAGCAGTACTTC.